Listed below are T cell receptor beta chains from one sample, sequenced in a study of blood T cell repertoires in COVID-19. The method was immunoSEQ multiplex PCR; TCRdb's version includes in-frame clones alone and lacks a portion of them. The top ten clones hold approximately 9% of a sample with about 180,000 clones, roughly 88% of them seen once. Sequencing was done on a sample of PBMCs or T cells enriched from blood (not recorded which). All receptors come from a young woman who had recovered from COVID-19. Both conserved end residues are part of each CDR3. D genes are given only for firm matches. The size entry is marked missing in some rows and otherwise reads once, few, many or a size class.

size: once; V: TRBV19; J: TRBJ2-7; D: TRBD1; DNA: TGTGCCAGTAGGGACTTACAGGGGACCGAGCAGTACTTC; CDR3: CASRDLQGTEQYF
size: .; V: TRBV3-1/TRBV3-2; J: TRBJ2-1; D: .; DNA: TGTGCCAGCAGCCAAGATGACACGGGATGGGTGAATGAGCAGTTCTTC; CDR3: CASSQDDTGWVNEQFF
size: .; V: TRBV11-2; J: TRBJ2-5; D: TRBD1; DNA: TGTGCCAGCAGCTTAGCCTCGACAGGGGAAGAGACCCAGTACTTC; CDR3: CASSLASTGEETQYF
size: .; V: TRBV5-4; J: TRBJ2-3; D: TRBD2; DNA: TGTGCCAGCAGCCCCGAGCGGGAGTGGGATACGCAGTATTTT; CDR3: CASSPEREWDTQYF
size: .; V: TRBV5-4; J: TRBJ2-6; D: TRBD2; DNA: TGTGCCAGCAGCCCGGGACTAGCGGGGGTTCCCCACTCTGGGGCCAACGTCCTGACTTTC; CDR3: CASSPGLAGVPHSGANVLTF
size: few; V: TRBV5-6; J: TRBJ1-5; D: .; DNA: TGTGCCAGCAGCTTAAGAGAGGGTGGGGAGATTGGCAATCAGCCCCAGCATTTT; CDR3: CASSLREGGEIGNQPQHF
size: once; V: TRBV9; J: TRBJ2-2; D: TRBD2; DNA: TGTGCCAGCAGCGACGAAATAGCGGGAGAGAACACCGGGGAGCTGTTTTTT; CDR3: CASSDEIAGENTGELFF
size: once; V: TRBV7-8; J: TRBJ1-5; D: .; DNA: TGTGCCAGCAGCTTAGGGGCAGGTTATAGCAATCAGCCCCAGCATTTT; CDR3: CASSLGAGYSNQPQHF
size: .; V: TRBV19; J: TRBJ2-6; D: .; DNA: TGTGCCAGTACTCGAAGCGGGTACTCCTCTGGGGCCAACGTCCTGACTTTC; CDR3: CASTRSGYSSGANVLTF
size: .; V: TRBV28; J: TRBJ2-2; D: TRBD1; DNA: TGTGCCAGCAGTTCCCCCCGGGACAGGGAGGGACTATACACCGGGGAGCTGTTTTTT; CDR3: CASSSPRDREGLYTGELFF
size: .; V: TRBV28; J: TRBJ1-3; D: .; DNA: TGTGCCAGCAGTTTGAGGAGTGCTGGAAACACCATATATTTT; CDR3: CASSLRSAGNTIYF
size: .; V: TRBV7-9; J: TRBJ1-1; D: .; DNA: TGTGCCAGCAGCCAACTAGGATTTGGGAACACTGAAGCTTTCTTT; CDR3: CASSQLGFGNTEAFF
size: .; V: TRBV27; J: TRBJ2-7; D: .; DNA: TGTGCCAGCAGTTTAGCGGGGAAGAACTACGAGCAGTACTTC; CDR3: CASSLAGKNYEQYF
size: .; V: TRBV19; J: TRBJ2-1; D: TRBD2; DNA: TGTGCCAGTAGTATAGTCGGACTAGCGGTTTCCTACAATGAGCAGTTCTTC; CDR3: CASSIVGLAVSYNEQFF
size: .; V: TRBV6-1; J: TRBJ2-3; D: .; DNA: TGTGCCAGCAGTGAAGCAGTAGTATCAGATACGCAGTATTTT; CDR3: CASSEAVVSDTQYF
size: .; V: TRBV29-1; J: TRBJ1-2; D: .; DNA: TGCAGCGTCCCGGGAGGGTATGGCTACACCTTC; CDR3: CSVPGGYGYTF
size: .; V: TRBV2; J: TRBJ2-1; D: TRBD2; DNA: TGTGCCAGCAGTACACACCGGGACTACCTGCTTGAGCAGTTCTTC; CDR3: CASSTHRDYLLEQFF
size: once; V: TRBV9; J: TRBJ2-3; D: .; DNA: TGTGCCAGCAGCGTAGCAGCGGTCCACACAGATACGCAGTATTTT; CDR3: CASSVAAVHTDTQYF
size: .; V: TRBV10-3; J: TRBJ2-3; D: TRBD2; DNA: TGTGCCATTCAGCTGGCTAGCGGGGGGGTCACAGATACGCAGTATTTT; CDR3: CAIQLASGGVTDTQYF